The sequence of this T cell receptor (beta chain) was determined in a study of blood T cell repertoires in COVID-19. Study in general: Donors in the United States, Italy and Spain gave samples during acute or convalescent COVID-19.

Concerning this clone itself: Other DNA sequences in the same sample also yield this CDR3.

This CDR3 region has 14 residues. Germline loops: CDR1 SGHTA, CDR2 FQGTGA. V dropped 6 bases and J dropped 2; count of bases not matched to a gene: 3. Sequencing used immunoSEQ multiplex PCR; TCRdb keeps in-frame clones, though not all of them. The profile shows 140,000 to 150,000 clones, 65% to 85% of them singletons. Sequenced: peripheral blood. The chain carries TRBV7-3 and TRBJ2-2, with 7 nucleotides matching TRBD2. The TCR sequence derives from a man aged 45-65 years with active or convalescent COVID-19. The CDR3 sequence: CASRPGLNTGELFF. In DNA form, the CDR3 reads TGTGCCAGCAGACCGGGACTAAACACCGGGGAGCTGTTTTTT.